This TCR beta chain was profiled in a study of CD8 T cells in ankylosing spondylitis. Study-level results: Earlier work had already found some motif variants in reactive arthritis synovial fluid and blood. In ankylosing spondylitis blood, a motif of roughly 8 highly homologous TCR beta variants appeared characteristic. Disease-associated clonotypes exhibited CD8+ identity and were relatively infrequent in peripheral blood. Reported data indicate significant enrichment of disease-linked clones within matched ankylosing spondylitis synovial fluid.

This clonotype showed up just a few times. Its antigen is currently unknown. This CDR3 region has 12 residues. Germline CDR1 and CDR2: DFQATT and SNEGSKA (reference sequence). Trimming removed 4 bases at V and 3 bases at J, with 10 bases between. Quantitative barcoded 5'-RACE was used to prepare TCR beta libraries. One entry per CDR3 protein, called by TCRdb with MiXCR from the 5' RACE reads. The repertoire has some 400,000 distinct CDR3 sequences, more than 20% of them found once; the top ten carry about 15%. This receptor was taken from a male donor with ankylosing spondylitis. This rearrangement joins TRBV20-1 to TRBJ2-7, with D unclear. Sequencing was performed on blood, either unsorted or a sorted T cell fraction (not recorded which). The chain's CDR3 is CSAIDGGYEQYF. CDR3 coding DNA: TGCAGTGCTATCGATGGCGGCTACGAGCAGTACTTC.